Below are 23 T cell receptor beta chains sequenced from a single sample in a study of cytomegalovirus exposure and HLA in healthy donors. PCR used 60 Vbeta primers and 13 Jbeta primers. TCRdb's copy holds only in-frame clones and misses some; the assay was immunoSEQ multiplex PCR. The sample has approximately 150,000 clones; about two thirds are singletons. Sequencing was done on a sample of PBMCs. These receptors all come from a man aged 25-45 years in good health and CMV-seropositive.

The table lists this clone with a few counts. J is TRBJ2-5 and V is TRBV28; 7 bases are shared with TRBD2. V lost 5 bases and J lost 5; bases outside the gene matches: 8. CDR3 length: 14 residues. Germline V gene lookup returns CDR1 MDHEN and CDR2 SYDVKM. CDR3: CASSPAGRRETQYF. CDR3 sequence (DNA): TGTGCCAGCAGTCCAGCGGGGCGACGGGAGACCCAGTACTTC.

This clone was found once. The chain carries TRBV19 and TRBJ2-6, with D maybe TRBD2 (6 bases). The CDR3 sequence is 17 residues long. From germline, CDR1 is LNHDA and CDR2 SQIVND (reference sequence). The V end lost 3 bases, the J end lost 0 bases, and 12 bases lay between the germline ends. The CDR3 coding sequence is TGTGCCAGTAGTATCGGGGGACGCTTCTCTGGGGCCAACGTCCTGACTTTC. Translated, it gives CASSIGGRFSGANVLTF.

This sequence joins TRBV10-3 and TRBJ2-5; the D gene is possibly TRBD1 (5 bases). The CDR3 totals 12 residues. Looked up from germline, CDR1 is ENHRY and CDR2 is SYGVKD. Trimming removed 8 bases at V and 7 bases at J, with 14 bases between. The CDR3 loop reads CAIATGRGTQYF. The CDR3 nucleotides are TGTGCCATCGCTACAGGACGTGGGACCCAGTACTTC.

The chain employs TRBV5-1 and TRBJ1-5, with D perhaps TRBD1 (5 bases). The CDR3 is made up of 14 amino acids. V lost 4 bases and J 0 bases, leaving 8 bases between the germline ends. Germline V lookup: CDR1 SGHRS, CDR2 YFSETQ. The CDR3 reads CASSTDSSNQPQHF. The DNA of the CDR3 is TGCGCCAGCAGCACCGACAGTAGCAATCAGCCCCAGCATTTT. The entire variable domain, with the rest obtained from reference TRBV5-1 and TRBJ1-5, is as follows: KAGVTQTPRYLIKTRGQQVTLSCSPISGHRSVSWYQQTPGQGLQFLFEYFSETQRNKGNFPGRFSGRQFSNSRSEMNVSTLELGDSALYLCASSTDSSNQPQHFGDGTRLSIL.

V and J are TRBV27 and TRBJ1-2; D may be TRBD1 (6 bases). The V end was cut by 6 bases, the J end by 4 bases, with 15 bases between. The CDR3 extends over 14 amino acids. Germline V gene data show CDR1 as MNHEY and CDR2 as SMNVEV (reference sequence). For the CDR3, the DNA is TGTGCCAGCAGCATCGCCGGGACACCCTATGGCTACACCTTC. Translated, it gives CASSIAGTPYGYTF.

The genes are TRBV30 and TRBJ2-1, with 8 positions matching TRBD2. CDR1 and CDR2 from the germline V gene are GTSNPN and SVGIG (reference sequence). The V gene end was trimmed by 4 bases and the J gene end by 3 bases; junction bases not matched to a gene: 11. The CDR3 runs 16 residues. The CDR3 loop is CAWNLRGGRSYNEQFF. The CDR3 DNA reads TGTGCCTGGAACCTACGGGGCGGGAGGAGCTACAATGAGCAGTTCTTC.

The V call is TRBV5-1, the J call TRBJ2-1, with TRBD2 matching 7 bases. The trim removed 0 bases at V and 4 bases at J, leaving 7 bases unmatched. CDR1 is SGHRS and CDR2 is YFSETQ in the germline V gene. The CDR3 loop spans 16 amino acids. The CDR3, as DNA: TGCGCCAGCAGCTTGGTGGGGCGGGAGCCATACAATGAGCAGTTCTTC. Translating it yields CASSLVGREPYNEQFF. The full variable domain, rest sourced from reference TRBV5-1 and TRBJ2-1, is KAGVTQTPRYLIKTRGQQVTLSCSPISGHRSVSWYQQTPGQGLQFLFEYFSETQRNKGNFPGRFSGRQFSNSRSEMNVSTLELGDSALYLCASSLVGREPYNEQFFGPGTRLTVL.

CDR3 in amino acids: CASSVRTGTYGYTF. The DNA for the CDR3 is TGTGCCAGCAGTGTCCGGACAGGAACCTATGGCTACACCTTC. The J gene is TRBJ1-2, the V gene TRBV6-1; the match to TRBD1 covers 7 bases. V was pared by 4 bases and J by 4 bases, with 6 bases of the junction left unmatched. The germline V gene encodes CDR1 MNHNS and CDR2 SASEGT. The CDR3 has 14 amino acids.

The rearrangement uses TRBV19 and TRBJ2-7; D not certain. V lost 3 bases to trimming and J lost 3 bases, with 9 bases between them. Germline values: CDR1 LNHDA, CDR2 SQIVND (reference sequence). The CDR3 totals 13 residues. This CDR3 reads CASSMYGSYEQYF. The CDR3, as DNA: TGTGCCAGTAGTATGTATGGCAGCTACGAGCAGTACTTC.

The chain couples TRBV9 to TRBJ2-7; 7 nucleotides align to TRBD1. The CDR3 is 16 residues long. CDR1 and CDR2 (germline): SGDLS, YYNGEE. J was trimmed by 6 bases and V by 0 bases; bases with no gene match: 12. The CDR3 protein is CASSVGEGASIGEQYF. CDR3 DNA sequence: TGTGCCAGCAGCGTAGGAGAGGGGGCTTCGATCGGCGAGCAGTACTTC.

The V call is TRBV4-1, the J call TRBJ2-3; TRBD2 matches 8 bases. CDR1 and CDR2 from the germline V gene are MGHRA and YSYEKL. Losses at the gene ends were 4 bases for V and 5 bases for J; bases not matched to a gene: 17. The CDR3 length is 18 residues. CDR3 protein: CASSPTPAGLGGGDTQYF. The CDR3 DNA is TGCGCCAGCAGCCCCACGCCTGCGGGACTAGGGGGGGGAGATACGCAGTATTTT.

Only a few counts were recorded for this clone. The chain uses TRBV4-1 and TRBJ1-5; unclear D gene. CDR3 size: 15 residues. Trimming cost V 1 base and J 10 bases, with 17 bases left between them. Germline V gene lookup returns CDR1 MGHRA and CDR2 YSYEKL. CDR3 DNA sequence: TGCGCCAGCAGCCAAGGGGAGGGAGAGGGCCGCCCCCAGCATTTT. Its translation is CASSQGEGEGRPQHF.

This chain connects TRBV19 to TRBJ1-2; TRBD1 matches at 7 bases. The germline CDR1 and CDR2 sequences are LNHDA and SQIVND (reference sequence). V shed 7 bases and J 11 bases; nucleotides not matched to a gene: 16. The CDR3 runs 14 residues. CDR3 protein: CASTETGRLPRYTF. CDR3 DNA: TGTGCCAGTACCGAGACAGGGCGGTTACCCAGATACACCTTC. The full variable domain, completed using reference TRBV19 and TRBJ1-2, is DGGITQSPKYLFRKEGQNVTLSCEQNLNHDAMYWYRQDPGQGLRLIYYSQIVNDFQKGDIAEGYSVSREKKESFPLTVTSAQKNPTAFYLCASTETGRLPRYTFGSGTRLTVV.

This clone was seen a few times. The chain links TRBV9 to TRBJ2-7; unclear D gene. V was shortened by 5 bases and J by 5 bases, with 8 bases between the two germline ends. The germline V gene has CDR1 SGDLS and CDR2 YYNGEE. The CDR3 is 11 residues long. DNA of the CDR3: TGTGCCAGCAGTCCTAACGACGAGCAGTACTTC. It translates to CASSPNDEQYF.

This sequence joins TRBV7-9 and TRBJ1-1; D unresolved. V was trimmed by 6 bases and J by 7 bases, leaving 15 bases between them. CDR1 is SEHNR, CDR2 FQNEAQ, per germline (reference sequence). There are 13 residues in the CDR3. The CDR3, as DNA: TGTGCCAGCAGTTTCGACGGGAGGAGTGAAGCTTTCTTT. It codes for CASSFDGRSEAFF.

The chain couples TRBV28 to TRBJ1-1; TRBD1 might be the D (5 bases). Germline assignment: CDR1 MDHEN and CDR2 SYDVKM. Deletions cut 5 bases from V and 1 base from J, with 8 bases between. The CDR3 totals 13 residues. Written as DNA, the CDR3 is TGTGCCAGCAGTGCCGGGGGGAACACTGAAGCTTTCTTT. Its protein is CASSAGGNTEAFF. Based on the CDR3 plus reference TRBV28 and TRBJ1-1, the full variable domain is DVKVTQSSRYLVKRTGEKVFLECVQDMDHENMFWYRQDPGLGLRLIYFSYDVKMKEKGDIPEGYSVSREKKERFSLILESASTNQTSMYLCASSAGGNTEAFFGQGTRLTVV.

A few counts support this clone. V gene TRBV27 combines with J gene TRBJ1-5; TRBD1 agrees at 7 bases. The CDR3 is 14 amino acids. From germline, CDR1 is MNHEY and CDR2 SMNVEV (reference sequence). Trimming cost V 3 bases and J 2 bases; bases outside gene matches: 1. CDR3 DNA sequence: TGTGCCAGCAGTTTGCAGGGGGGCAATCAGCCCCAGCATTTT. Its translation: CASSLQGGNQPQHF.

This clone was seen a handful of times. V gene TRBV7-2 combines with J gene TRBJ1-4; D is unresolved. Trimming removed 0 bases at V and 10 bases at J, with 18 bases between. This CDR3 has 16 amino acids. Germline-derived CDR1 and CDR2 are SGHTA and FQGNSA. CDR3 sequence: CASSLAGRTLSGKLFF. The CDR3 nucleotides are TGTGCCAGCAGCTTAGCAGGGAGAACGCTCTCGGGAAAACTGTTTTTT.

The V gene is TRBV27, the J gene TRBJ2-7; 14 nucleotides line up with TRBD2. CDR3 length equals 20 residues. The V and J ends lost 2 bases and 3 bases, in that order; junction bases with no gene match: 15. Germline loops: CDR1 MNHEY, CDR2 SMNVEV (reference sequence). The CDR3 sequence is CASSLTGLAGEYSLGYEQYF. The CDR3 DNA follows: TGTGCCAGCAGTTTAACGGGACTAGCGGGAGAGTATAGTTTGGGCTACGAGCAGTACTTC.

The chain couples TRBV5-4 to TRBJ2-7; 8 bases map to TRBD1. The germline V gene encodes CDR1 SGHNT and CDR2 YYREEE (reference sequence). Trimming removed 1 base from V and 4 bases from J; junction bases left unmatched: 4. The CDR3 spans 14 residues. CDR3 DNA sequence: TGTGCCAGCAGCTTGAGACAGGGGATGTACGAGCAGTACTTC. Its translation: CASSLRQGMYEQYF.

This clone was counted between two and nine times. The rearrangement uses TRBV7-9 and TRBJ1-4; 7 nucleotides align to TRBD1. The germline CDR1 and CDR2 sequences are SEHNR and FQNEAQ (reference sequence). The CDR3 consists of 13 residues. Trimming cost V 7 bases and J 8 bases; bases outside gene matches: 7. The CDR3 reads CASTRGDGEKLFF. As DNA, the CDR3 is TGTGCCAGCACCAGGGGGGACGGGGAAAAACTGTTTTTT.

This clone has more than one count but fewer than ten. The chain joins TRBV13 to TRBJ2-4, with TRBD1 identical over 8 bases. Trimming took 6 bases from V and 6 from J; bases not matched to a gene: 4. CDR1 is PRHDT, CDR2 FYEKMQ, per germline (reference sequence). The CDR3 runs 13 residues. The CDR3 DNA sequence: TGTGCCAGCAGACCACAGGGGGGAAACATTCAGTACTTC. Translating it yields CASRPQGGNIQYF.

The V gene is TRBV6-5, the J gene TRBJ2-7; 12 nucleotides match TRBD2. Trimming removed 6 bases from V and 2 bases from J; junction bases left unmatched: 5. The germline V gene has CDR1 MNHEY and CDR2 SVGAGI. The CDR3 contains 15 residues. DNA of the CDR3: TGTGCCAGCAGCCCTAGCGGGAGGGCAGCCTACGAGCAGTACTTC. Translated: CASSPSGRAAYEQYF.